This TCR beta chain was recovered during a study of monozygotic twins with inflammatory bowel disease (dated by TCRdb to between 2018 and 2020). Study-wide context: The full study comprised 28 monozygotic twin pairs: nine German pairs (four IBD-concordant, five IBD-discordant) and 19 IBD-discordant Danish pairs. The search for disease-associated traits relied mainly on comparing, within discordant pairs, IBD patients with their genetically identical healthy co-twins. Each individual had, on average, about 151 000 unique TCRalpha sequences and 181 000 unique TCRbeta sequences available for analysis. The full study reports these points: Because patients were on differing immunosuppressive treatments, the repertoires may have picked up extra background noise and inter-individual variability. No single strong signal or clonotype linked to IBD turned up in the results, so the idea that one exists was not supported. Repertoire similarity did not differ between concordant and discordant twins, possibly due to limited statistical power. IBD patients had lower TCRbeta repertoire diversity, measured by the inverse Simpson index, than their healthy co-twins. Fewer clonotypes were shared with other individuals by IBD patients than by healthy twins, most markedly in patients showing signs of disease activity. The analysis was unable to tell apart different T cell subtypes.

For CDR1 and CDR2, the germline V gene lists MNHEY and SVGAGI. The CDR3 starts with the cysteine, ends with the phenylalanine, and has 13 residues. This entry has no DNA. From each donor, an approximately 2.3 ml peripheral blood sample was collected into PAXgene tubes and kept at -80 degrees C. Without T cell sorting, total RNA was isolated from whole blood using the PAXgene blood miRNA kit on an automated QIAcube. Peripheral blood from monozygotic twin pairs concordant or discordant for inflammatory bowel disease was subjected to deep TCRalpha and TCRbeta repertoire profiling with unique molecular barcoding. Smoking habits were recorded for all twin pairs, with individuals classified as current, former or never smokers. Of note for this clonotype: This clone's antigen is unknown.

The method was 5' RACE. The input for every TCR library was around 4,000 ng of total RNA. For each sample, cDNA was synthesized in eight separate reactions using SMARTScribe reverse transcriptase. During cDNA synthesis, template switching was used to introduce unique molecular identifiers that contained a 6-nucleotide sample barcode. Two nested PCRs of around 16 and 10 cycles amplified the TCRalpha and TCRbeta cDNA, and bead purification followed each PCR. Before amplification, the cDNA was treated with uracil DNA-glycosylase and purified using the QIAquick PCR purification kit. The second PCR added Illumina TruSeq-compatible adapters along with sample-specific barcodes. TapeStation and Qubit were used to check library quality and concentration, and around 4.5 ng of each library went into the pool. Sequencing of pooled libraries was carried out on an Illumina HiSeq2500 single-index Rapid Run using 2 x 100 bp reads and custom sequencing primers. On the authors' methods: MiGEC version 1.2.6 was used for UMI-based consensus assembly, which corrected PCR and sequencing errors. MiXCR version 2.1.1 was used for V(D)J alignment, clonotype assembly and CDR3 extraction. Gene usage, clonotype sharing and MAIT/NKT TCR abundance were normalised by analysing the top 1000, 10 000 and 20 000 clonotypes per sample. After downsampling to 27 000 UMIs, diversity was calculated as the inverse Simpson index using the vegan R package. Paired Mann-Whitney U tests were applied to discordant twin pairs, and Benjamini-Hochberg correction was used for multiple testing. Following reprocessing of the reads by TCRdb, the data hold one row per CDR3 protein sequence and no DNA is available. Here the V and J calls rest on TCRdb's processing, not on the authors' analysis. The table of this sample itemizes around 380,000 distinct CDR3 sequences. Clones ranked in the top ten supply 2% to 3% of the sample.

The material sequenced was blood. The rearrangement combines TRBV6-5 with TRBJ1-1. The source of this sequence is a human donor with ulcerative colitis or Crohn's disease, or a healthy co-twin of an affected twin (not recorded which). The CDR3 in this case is CASSRSVPTEAFF.